These 28 T cell receptor beta chains share one sample of origin, sequenced in a study of control samples from healthy donors and cancer patients. Clones were sequenced by immunoSEQ multiplex PCR, and TCRdb holds only the in-frame ones, with some missing. The sample includes approximately 130,000 clones, roughly 90% of them seen just once. Sequencing was performed on blood. These receptors came from a man aged 50-59 years in good health.

The genes are TRBV4-1 and TRBJ1-1, with 11 nucleotides matching TRBD1. Losses at the gene ends were 6 bases for V and 5 bases for J; bases not matched to a gene: 5. CDR1 and CDR2 from the germline V gene are MGHRA and YSYEKL. The CDR3 spans 14 residues. The CDR3 region is CASRTGTGGTEAFF. CDR3 sequence (DNA): TGCGCCAGCAGAACCGGGACAGGGGGAACTGAAGCTTTCTTT.

This chain uses TRBV5-4 with TRBJ1-2, with D maybe TRBD1 (5 bases). CDR3 length: 13 residues. CDR1 is SGHNT, CDR2 YYREEE, per germline (reference sequence). Trimming took 1 base from V and 5 from J, leaving 9 bases between them. CDR3 residues: CASSLYRSYGYTF. The CDR3 DNA reads TGTGCCAGCAGCTTGTACAGGTCTTATGGCTACACCTTC.

The rearrangement uses TRBV5-3 and TRBJ2-5, with D possibly matching TRBD2 (6 bases). TRBV5-3 is classed as an ORF, of uncertain function. This CDR3 has 17 residues. Trimming stripped 3 bases from V and 2 bases from J, with 20 bases between. Here the CDR3 reads CARSWEIPGRGQETQYF. DNA for the CDR3: TGTGCCAGAAGCTGGGAGATTCCGGGGCGGGGTCAAGAGACCCAGTACTTC.

The CDR3: CASTPDRTLNIPYEQYF. The CDR3 DNA is TGTGCCAGCACCCCGGACAGAACCCTCAATATCCCCTACGAGCAGTACTTC. The rearrangement uses TRBV11-2 and TRBJ2-7; D is possibly TRBD1 (6 bases). The germline CDR1 and CDR2 sequences are SGHAT and FQNNGV. V shed 7 bases and J shed 2 bases, with 24 bases lying between them. The CDR3 runs to 17 residues.

The chain uses TRBV27 and TRBJ2-2; tentatively, D is TRBD1 or TRBD2 (5 bases each). CDR1 is MNHEY, CDR2 SMNVEV, per germline (reference sequence). There are 19 residues in the CDR3. Deletions cut 4 bases from V and 2 bases from J, with 23 bases between. The CDR3 sequence is CASSYKPTRDPFNTGELFF. CDR3 in DNA: TGTGCCAGCAGTTACAAGCCAACCCGGGACCCCTTTAACACCGGGGAGCTGTTTTTT.

This rearrangement joins TRBV3-1 (or the pseudogene TRBV3-2) to TRBJ1-2; D is ambiguous. The CDR3 spans 12 residues. Trimming removed 1 base from V and 4 bases from J, with 4 bases in between. CDR1 and CDR2 (germline): LGHDT, YNNKEL (reference sequence). CDR3 DNA: TGTGCCAGCAGCCAAGTGCGCTATGGCTACACCTTC. It specifies CASSQVRYGYTF.

This clone came up once. The V and J genes are TRBV27 and TRBJ1-2; 7 positions match TRBD1. Germline CDR1 reads MNHEY; CDR2 reads SMNVEV (reference sequence). There are 14 residues in the CDR3. V trimming: 1 base; J trimming: 6 bases; junction bases outside the gene matches: 5. The CDR3 bases are TGTGCCAGCAGTTTATTCGGGACAGCCGATGGCTACACCTTC. It yields the protein CASSLFGTADGYTF.

This sequence joins TRBV7-7 and TRBJ1-1; D is unclear. The CDR3 covers 13 residues. Germline V gene lookup returns CDR1 SSHAT and CDR2 FNYEAQ (reference sequence). Trimming stripped 3 bases from V and 3 bases from J, with 8 bases between. The CDR3 protein is CASSFQRDTEAFF. The DNA for the CDR3 is TGTGCCAGCAGCTTTCAGAGGGACACTGAAGCTTTCTTT.

The chain combines TRBV29-1 with TRBJ1-4; 7 bases are shared with TRBD1. J gave up 4 bases and V 5 bases, and 7 bases lay outside the gene matches. Looked up from germline, CDR1 is SQVTM and CDR2 is ANQGSEA. The CDR3 contains 14 residues. As DNA, the CDR3 is TGCAGCGTTCTAACGGGACAGTATAATGAAAAACTGTTTTTT. As protein: CSVLTGQYNEKLFF.

This rearrangement joins TRBV10-3 to TRBJ1-2; no reliable D call. The CDR3 sequence is 12 residues long. V was cut by 2 bases and J by 7 bases, with 8 bases left in between. Looked up from germline, CDR1 is ENHRY and CDR2 is SYGVKD. CDR3 nucleotide sequence: TGTGCCATCAGTGAGGGAGGGTCTGGCTACACCTTC. The encoded protein is CAISEGGSGYTF.

The rearrangement joins TRBV9 to TRBJ2-3, with D perhaps TRBD1 or TRBD2 (6 bases each). CDR1 is SGDLS and CDR2 is YYNGEE in the germline V gene. V was clipped by 4 bases and J by 2 bases, with 23 bases between them. There are 18 residues in the CDR3. CDR3 protein: CASSSPAGHPSFTDTQYF. Here the CDR3 DNA reads TGTGCCAGCAGCTCCCCCGCGGGACACCCAAGTTTCACAGATACGCAGTATTTT.

The rearrangement links TRBV5-1 to TRBJ1-1; possible D gene TRBD1, 6 bases. The CDR3 has 14 amino acids. With 4 bases removed from V and 1 base from J, the gap between germline ends came to 11 bases. CDR1 and CDR2 from the germline V gene are SGHRS and YFSETQ. CDR3 sequence (DNA): TGCGCCAGCAGCCAGGACAGTCAGAACACTGAAGCTTTCTTT. Its translation is CASSQDSQNTEAFF. Looking up the rest from reference TRBV5-1 and TRBJ1-1 gives the full variable domain: KAGVTQTPRYLIKTRGQQVTLSCSPISGHRSVSWYQQTPGQGLQFLFEYFSETQRNKGNFPGRFSGRQFSNSRSEMNVSTLELGDSALYLCASSQDSQNTEAFFGQGTRLTVV.

The chain has TRBV25-1 and TRBJ1-6; no definite D call. V dropped 2 bases and J dropped 7 bases, with 9 bases sitting between them. CDR3 size: 14 residues. The V gene's germline CDR1 is MGHDK and CDR2 SYGVNS. The CDR3 DNA is TGTGCCAGCAGTGAAGGGTTAGGGAATTCACCCCTCCACTTT. It is translated as CASSEGLGNSPLHF.

The rearrangement joins TRBV19 to TRBJ1-3; no reliable D call. Trimming removed 6 bases from V and 2 bases from J, with 17 bases in between. The germline V gene has CDR1 LNHDA and CDR2 SQIVND (reference sequence). The CDR3 has 16 residues. CDR3 region: CASRDRRAQTGNTIYF. The DNA of the CDR3 is TGTGCCAGTAGGGATCGTCGGGCCCAAACTGGAAACACCATATATTTT. The full variable domain, rest sourced from reference TRBV19 and TRBJ1-3, is DGGITQSPKYLFRKEGQNVTLSCEQNLNHDAMYWYRQDPGQGLRLIYYSQIVNDFQKGDIAEGYSVSREKKESFPLTVTSAQKNPTAFYLCASRDRRAQTGNTIYFGEGSWLTVV.

The J gene is TRBJ2-5, the V gene TRBV28, with D perhaps being TRBD1 or TRBD2 (5 bases each). Trimming pared 7 bases from V and 2 bases from J, leaving 11 bases between. The CDR3 is 13 residues long. From germline, CDR1 is MDHEN and CDR2 SYDVKM. The CDR3 here is CASTEGSQETQYF. As DNA, the CDR3 is TGTGCCAGCACCGAGGGGTCTCAAGAGACCCAGTACTTC. The variable domain in full, with the rest retrieved from reference TRBV28 and TRBJ2-5, is DVKVTQSSRYLVKRTGEKVFLECVQDMDHENMFWYRQDPGLGLRLIYFSYDVKMKEKGDIPEGYSVSREKKERFSLILESASTNQTSMYLCASTEGSQETQYFGPGTRLLVL.

The table lists this clone with a count of one. The chain uses TRBV2 and TRBJ1-6; maybe TRBD1 (5 bases). The V and J ends lost 11 bases and 7 bases respectively, with 15 bases between them. The CDR3 has 13 residues. The V gene's germline CDR1 is SNHLY and CDR2 FYNNEI. This CDR3 is CADQGERNSPLHF. For the CDR3, the DNA is TGTGCCGATCAGGGTGAACGCAATTCACCCCTCCACTTT.

The rearrangement uses TRBV5-1 and TRBJ1-2; D is perhaps TRBD1 (6 bases). There are 16 residues in the CDR3. Per germline, CDR1 SGHRS and CDR2 YFSETQ. V lost 0 bases and J lost 7, with 19 bases in between. CDR3 region: CASSLGGTTLTPGYTF. The DNA of the CDR3 is TGCGCCAGCAGCTTGGGCGGGACAACCTTAACCCCTGGCTACACCTTC.

This chain uses TRBV30 with TRBJ1-1; D is possibly TRBD1 (6 bases). V was shortened by 6 bases and J by 4 bases, with 12 bases between the two germline ends. The CDR3 is made up of 12 amino acids. In germline, CDR1 is GTSNPN, CDR2 SVGIG (reference sequence). CDR3 in amino acids: CACIGQTTEAFF. The DNA for the CDR3 is TGTGCCTGTATTGGACAGACCACTGAAGCTTTCTTT.

Remarks on this clone: One end of the junction does not line up with germline, which may come from a read error. V and J are TRBV9 and TRBJ1-1; possible D gene TRBD1, 5 bases. The CDR3 is 12 residues long. Looked up from germline, CDR1 is SGDLS and CDR2 is YYNGEE. The CDR3 sequence is CASSAPGPGQIF. The CDR3 nucleotides are TGTGCCAGCAGCGCCCCGGGGCCTGGTCAGATCTTT.

The gene calls are TRBV12-3 or TRBV12-4 and TRBJ1-1; D gene uncertain. Trimming took 7 bases from V and 1 from J, leaving 10 bases between them. This CDR3 contains 13 residues. The CDR3 DNA reads TGTGCCAGCACCCTCGGGCGGAACACTGAAGCTTTCTTT. As protein: CASTLGRNTEAFF.

The chain joins TRBV7-6 to TRBJ2-5, with D tentatively TRBD2 (5 bases). In germline, CDR1 is SGHVS, CDR2 FNYEAQ. Trimming shortened V by 0 bases and J by 3 bases, and 11 bases separated the two germline ends. There are 15 residues in the CDR3. The CDR3 loop is CASSLAGLREETQYF. In DNA, the CDR3 is TGTGCCAGCAGCTTAGCGGGTTTGCGGGAAGAGACCCAGTACTTC.

This clone was picked up one time. This chain connects TRBV27 to TRBJ1-1, with 10 bases fitting TRBD1. Germline values: CDR1 MNHEY, CDR2 SMNVEV (reference sequence). The ends lost 4 bases at V and 4 bases at J; junction bases unmatched: 3. CDR3 length equals 14 residues. Here the CDR3 reads CASSWTGGATEAFF. In nucleotides, the CDR3 is TGTGCCAGCAGTTGGACAGGGGGAGCCACTGAAGCTTTCTTT.

This clone came up once. The chain uses TRBV27 and TRBJ1-3; unclear D gene. There are 17 residues in the CDR3. Per the germline V gene, CDR1 is MNHEY and CDR2 is SMNVEV (reference sequence). V was cut by 5 bases and J by 0 bases, with 17 bases left in between. As DNA, the CDR3 is TGTGCCAGCAGTCCGACCCCCGGACGGAGCTCTGGAAACACCATATATTTT. Translation gives CASSPTPGRSSGNTIYF.

The chain recombines TRBV6-1 with TRBJ2-7; 13 bases map to TRBD2. CDR1 and CDR2 from the germline V gene are MNHNS and SASEGT. V shed 3 bases, J shed 3 bases, and the junction held 2 bases outside the gene matches. This CDR3 has 15 amino acids. This CDR3 is CASSEGLAGIYEQYF. The CDR3 DNA follows: TGTGCCAGCAGTGAGGGACTAGCGGGAATCTACGAGCAGTACTTC.

Comment on this clone: The junction does not match germline at one end; this may be a read error. The J gene is TRBJ1-2, the V gene TRBV3-1 (or the pseudogene TRBV3-2); 8 positions agree with TRBD1. This CDR3 has 15 amino acids. Germline V CDR1 and CDR2: LGHDT, YNNKEL (reference sequence). The chain's CDR3 is CASSEDPGGYDGYTF. CDR3 coding DNA: TGTGCCAGCAGCGAAGACCCAGGGGGCTACGATGGCTACACCTTC.

The chain has TRBV18 and TRBJ1-3, with D perhaps TRBD1 (5 bases). The CDR3 extends over 16 amino acids. V was clipped by 3 bases and J by 0 bases, with 12 bases between them. The germline V gene has CDR1 KGHSH and CDR2 LQKENI. The CDR3 nucleotides are TGTGCCAGCTCACCTGACGGGGGATCCTCTGGAAACACCATATATTTT. It specifies CASSPDGGSSGNTIYF. Filled out from reference TRBV18 and TRBJ1-3, the complete variable domain reads NAGVMQNPRHLVRRRGQEARLRCSPMKGHSHVYWYRQLPEEGLKFMVYLQKENIIDESGMPKERFSAEFPKEGPSILRIQQVVRGDSAAYFCASSPDGGSSGNTIYFGEGSWLTVV.

The chain links TRBV5-1 to TRBJ2-1, with D perhaps TRBD2 (6 bases). The CDR3 has 15 amino acids. CDR1 is SGHRS and CDR2 is YFSETQ in the germline V gene. The V end was cut by 0 bases, the J end by 0 bases, with 7 bases between. The CDR3 region has the DNA TGCGCCAGCAGCTTGGACGGGGGCTCCTACAATGAGCAGTTCTTC. Translation: CASSLDGGSYNEQFF.

Here the CDR3 reads CAWTDRGSEKLFF. The CDR3 DNA follows: TGTGCCTGGACAGACAGGGGAAGTGAAAAACTGTTTTTT. The chain combines TRBV30 with TRBJ1-4; 8 bases agree with TRBD1. This CDR3 has 13 amino acids. The V segment lost 4 bases and the J segment 7 bases; nucleotides outside the gene matches: 5. CDR1 is GTSNPN, CDR2 SVGIG, per germline (reference sequence).